This passage covers 2 T cell receptor beta chains from one sample sequenced in a study of CD4 and CD8 cells across lung adenocarcinoma regions. TCRdb analysed the PCR reads with MiXCR anew, one entry per CDR3 protein. The sample has approximately 4,100 distinct CDR3 sequences, 50% to 75% seen once. Material for sequencing was CD4+ T cells from the center of a lung tumor. The receptors stem from a male donor with lung adenocarcinoma. The CD4 and CD8 labels of this study may be unreliable.

A single count supports this clonotype. This chain connects TRBV10-3 to TRBJ2-1, with TRBD2 matching over 14 bases. V lost 9 bases, J lost 4 bases, and 5 bases stayed unmatched. The V gene's germline CDR1 is ENHRY and CDR2 SYGVKD. This CDR3 is 15 amino acids long. The CDR3 loop is CAIGTSGGSYNEQFF. The CDR3 region has the DNA TGTGCCATTGGGACTAGCGGGGGCAGTTACAATGAGCAGTTCTTC.

The chain is built from TRBV6-5 and TRBJ2-1; D tentatively fits TRBD1 or TRBD2 (5 bases each). Matching the DNA end better, TRBJ2-5 makes the J call doubtful. This CDR3 spans 14 amino acids. Germline CDR1 is MNHEY and CDR2 is SVGAGI. CDR3 region: CASSYDWGQETQYF. The CDR3 region has the DNA TGTGCCAGCAGTTACGATTGGGGGCAAGAGACCCAGTACTTC.